Listed here are 10 T cell receptor beta chains from one sample, sequenced in a study of cytomegalovirus exposure and HLA in healthy donors. It was with 60 Vbeta and 13 Jbeta primers that the PCR ran. Some clones are missing from TCRdb's copy, which holds only in-frame ones; the method was immunoSEQ multiplex PCR. The sample shows 250,000 to 300,000 clones, about four fifths of them seen only once. Sequencing was done on a sample of PBMCs. The source of these receptors is a woman in her forties in good health and CMV-seropositive.

The chain is built from TRBV19 and TRBJ1-1, with D perhaps matching TRBD1 (6 bases). This CDR3 spans 13 amino acids. V lost 9 bases to trimming and J lost 0 bases, with 11 bases between them. Germline V gene lookup returns CDR1 LNHDA and CDR2 SQIVND (reference sequence). This chain's CDR3 is CASRGGLNTEAFF. The CDR3 DNA reads as TGTGCCAGCCGAGGGGGACTGAACACTGAAGCTTTCTTT.

This clone has a single count. This chain uses TRBV25-1 with TRBJ2-7, with D unclear. Trimming stripped 0 bases from V and 4 bases from J, with 7 bases between. This CDR3 region has 13 residues. Germline loops: CDR1 MGHDK, CDR2 SYGVNS. The DNA of the CDR3 is TGTGCCAGCAGTGAATATTCCGTGTACGAGCAGTACTTC. This codes for CASSEYSVYEQYF.

The rearrangement links TRBV19 to TRBJ2-5; a weak D match, TRBD2 (6 bases). Trimming left V 4 bases short and J 5 bases short, with 20 bases between. The CDR3 length is 16 residues. CDR1 LNHDA and CDR2 SQIVND come from the germline V gene (reference sequence). The CDR3 here is CASSKRPAGTGETQYF. In nucleotides, the CDR3 is TGTGCCAGTAGTAAAAGGCCCGCAGGGACTGGGGAGACCCAGTACTTC.

J is TRBJ1-5 and V is TRBV4-3; 7 bases fit TRBD1. The germline CDR1 and CDR2 sequences are LGHNA and YSLEER. V dropped 0 bases and J dropped 6; count of bases not matched to a gene: 5. The CDR3 spans 15 residues. CDR3 in DNA: TGCGCCAGCAGCCAAGACAGGGGGTTAAGTCAGCCCCAGCATTTT. This encodes CASSQDRGLSQPQHF.

The V call is TRBV2, the J call TRBJ1-5, with 7 bases lining up with TRBD1. The germline gives CDR1 SNHLY, CDR2 FYNNEI. The CDR3 length is 15 residues. J was trimmed by 4 bases and V by 5 bases; bases with no gene match: 8. CDR3 in amino acids: CASSIPGQYNQPQHF. The CDR3 DNA follows: TGTGCCAGCAGTATTCCGGGACAGTATAATCAGCCCCAGCATTTT.

This clone was recorded once. The chain is built from TRBV7-2 and TRBJ1-3; D uncertain. V shed 3 bases and J shed 0 bases, with 6 bases lying between them. The CDR3 covers 14 residues. Looked up from germline, CDR1 is SGHTA and CDR2 is FQGNSA. The CDR3, as DNA: TGTGCCAGCAGCTTCGGGGACTCTGGAAACACCATATATTTT. Translated: CASSFGDSGNTIYF.

This chain links TRBV25-1 with TRBJ2-7; 7 bases map to TRBD2. Germline values: CDR1 MGHDK, CDR2 SYGVNS. The CDR3 loop spans 14 amino acids. Losses at the gene ends were 11 bases for V and 3 bases for J; bases not matched to a gene: 13. In nucleotides, the CDR3 is TGTGCCTCGGCGGGAGACCTTGGTAACTACGAGCAGTACTTC. Amino acid sequence: CASAGDLGNYEQYF.

The rearrangement joins TRBV7-9 to TRBJ1-2; the D is unclear. The germline gives CDR1 SEHNR, CDR2 FQNEAQ (reference sequence). V shed 4 bases and J shed 12 bases, with 15 bases lying between them. This CDR3 has 12 residues. The CDR3 nucleotides read TGTGCCAGCAGCTCCCCCGGGAGGAGGGACACCTTC. Encoded protein: CASSSPGRRDTF.

The gene calls are TRBV9 and TRBJ2-3; maybe TRBD2 (7 bases). Germline assignment: CDR1 SGDLS and CDR2 YYNGEE. CDR3 length: 15 residues. V lost 4 bases and J lost 0, with 12 bases in between. The CDR3 DNA reads TGTGCCAGCAGCAGGGGGGGGGACAGCACAGATACGCAGTATTTT. This translates into CASSRGGDSTDTQYF. Using reference TRBV9 and TRBJ2-3 for the parts outside the CDR3, the full variable domain is DSGVTQTPKHLITATGQRVTLRCSPRSGDLSVYWYQQSLDQGLQFLIQYYNGEERAKGNILERFSAQQFPDLHSELNLSSLELGDSALYFCASSRGGDSTDTQYFGPGTRLTVL.

This chain uses TRBV5-6 with TRBJ2-1, with TRBD2 matching over 10 bases. V trimming: 4 bases; J trimming: 4 bases; junction bases outside the gene matches: 8. Germline loops: CDR1 SGHDT, CDR2 YYEEEE. The CDR3 consists of 16 residues. This CDR3 reads CASSRFSSGSYNEQFF. In DNA, the CDR3 is TGTGCCAGCAGCCGATTCTCTAGCGGGAGTTACAATGAGCAGTTCTTC.